The rows below give T cell receptor beta chains drawn from one sample of a study of CD8+ T cells in alopecia areata. The table came from immunoSEQ multiplex PCR; TCRdb's copy has only in-frame clones and leaves some out. This sample yields over 120,000 clones, of which around 50% are seen a single time; nearly 6.5% belongs to the top ten. The starting material was CD4+ T cells sorted from blood, obtained at week 0. Every receptor here comes from a human donor with alopecia areata. The CDR3 runs from the conserved cysteine through the conserved F or W. A D gene is named only where the DNA matches it firmly. Size is stated for part of the rows, as once, few or many counts, or as a class when the clone is expanded.

D gene: NA
J gene: TRBJ1-5
V gene: TRBV23-1
clone size: once
CDR3 DNA: TGCGCCAGCTACCCAAACGGGGGATATGGCAATCAGCCCCAGCATTTT
CDR3 protein: CASYPNGGYGNQPQHF

D gene: TRBD1
J gene: TRBJ2-1
V gene: TRBV29-1
clone size: NA
CDR3 DNA: TGCAGCGTTGAAGATTGGACAGGGACAGGGGTAATTGGCTCCTACAATGAGCAGTTCTTC
CDR3 protein: CSVEDWTGTGVIGSYNEQFF

D gene: TRBD1
J gene: TRBJ2-7
V gene: TRBV29-1
clone size: NA
CDR3 DNA: TGCAGCGCCGCCGGGACAGGGGAAGGGGAGCAGTACTTC
CDR3 protein: CSAAGTGEGEQYF

D gene: NA
J gene: TRBJ2-7
V gene: TRBV4-1
clone size: many
CDR3 DNA: TGCGCCAGCAGCCAAGGCAGGTGGAGATCAAGCTCCTACGAGCAGTACTTC
CDR3 protein: CASSQGRWRSSSYEQYF

D gene: TRBD2
J gene: TRBJ2-7
V gene: TRBV2
clone size: few
CDR3 DNA: TGTGCCAGCAGAACGACTAGCGGGGGCTCCTACGAGCAGTACTTC
CDR3 protein: CASRTTSGGSYEQYF

D gene: NA
J gene: TRBJ2-3
V gene: TRBV29-1
clone size: NA
CDR3 DNA: TGCAGCGTTGATGTTGTGGTAGGAGATACGCAGTATTTT
CDR3 protein: CSVDVVVGDTQYF

D gene: NA
J gene: TRBJ2-4
V gene: TRBV6-1
clone size: few
CDR3 DNA: TGTGCCAGCAGTGTGGATTCCGGGCTACGAGCCAAAAACATTCAGTACTTC
CDR3 protein: CASSVDSGLRAKNIQYF

D gene: NA
J gene: TRBJ1-3
V gene: TRBV30
clone size: NA
CDR3 DNA: TGTGCCTGGAGTCCTGACGGGAACACCATATATTTT
CDR3 protein: CAWSPDGNTIYF

D gene: NA
J gene: TRBJ1-5
V gene: TRBV4-1
clone size: NA
CDR3 DNA: TGCGCCAGCAGCCTCAATCGCGACGGTTATAGCAATCAGCCCCAGCATTTT
CDR3 protein: CASSLNRDGYSNQPQHF

D gene: NA
J gene: TRBJ1-2
V gene: TRBV27
clone size: few
CDR3 DNA: TGTGCCAGCCAGGCTACGGCATTAGGTGGCTACACCTTC
CDR3 protein: CASQATALGGYTF

D gene: NA
J gene: TRBJ2-2
V gene: TRBV2
clone size: NA
CDR3 DNA: TGTGCCAGCAGTCGGGACACCGGGGAGCTGTTTTTT
CDR3 protein: CASSRDTGELFF

D gene: NA
J gene: TRBJ2-3
V gene: TRBV7-2
clone size: NA
CDR3 DNA: TGTGCCAGCAGCTACGGGGCAGATACGCAGTATTTT
CDR3 protein: CASSYGADTQYF

D gene: TRBD2
J gene: TRBJ2-5
V gene: TRBV4-1
clone size: NA
CDR3 DNA: TGCGCCAGCAGCCAAGGGGCTAGCGGGAGACAAGAGACCCAGTACTTC
CDR3 protein: CASSQGASGRQETQYF

D gene: NA
J gene: TRBJ1-5
V gene: TRBV5-1
clone size: NA
CDR3 DNA: TGCGCCAGCAGCTTGGGGACAGAGAATCAGCCCCAGCATTTT
CDR3 protein: CASSLGTENQPQHF

D gene: NA
J gene: TRBJ2-7
V gene: TRBV29-1
clone size: few
CDR3 DNA: TGCAGCGTTGGGGACTACGAGCAGTACTTC
CDR3 protein: CSVGDYEQYF

D gene: TRBD1
J gene: TRBJ2-5
V gene: TRBV5-1
clone size: NA
CDR3 DNA: TGCGCCAGCAGCCCGGGACAGGGAGGCCAAGAGACCCAGTACTTC
CDR3 protein: CASSPGQGGQETQYF

D gene: NA
J gene: TRBJ1-1
V gene: TRBV5-6
clone size: NA
CDR3 DNA: TGTGCCAGCAGCCGCAGGGGAGGAAACACTGAAGCTTTCTTT
CDR3 protein: CASSRRGGNTEAFF

D gene: NA
J gene: TRBJ2-1
V gene: TRBV7-9
clone size: NA
CDR3 DNA: TGTGCCAGCAGCTTAGCGGTCAGCACCTACAATGAGCAGTTCTTC
CDR3 protein: CASSLAVSTYNEQFF

D gene: NA
J gene: TRBJ1-5
V gene: TRBV6-5
clone size: few
CDR3 DNA: TGTGCCAGCAGTTACCGACAGTTCAATCAGCCCCAGCATTTT
CDR3 protein: CASSYRQFNQPQHF

D gene: TRBD2
J gene: TRBJ2-5
V gene: TRBV5-6
clone size: NA
CDR3 DNA: TGTGCCAGCAGCTTAGTGGCGGGGGGGAGAGAGACCCAGTACTTC
CDR3 protein: CASSLVAGGRETQYF

D gene: NA
J gene: TRBJ2-5
V gene: TRBV29-1
clone size: NA
CDR3 DNA: TGCAGCGTTGATGGCCATCAGACCCAGTACTTC
CDR3 protein: CSVDGHQTQYF

D gene: NA
J gene: TRBJ1-2
V gene: TRBV30
clone size: NA
CDR3 DNA: TGTGCCTGGACCCGGAGCGGCAGCTATGGCTACACCTTC
CDR3 protein: CAWTRSGSYGYTF

D gene: NA
J gene: TRBJ1-5
V gene: TRBV6-1
clone size: few
CDR3 DNA: TGTGCCAGCAGTGAAGACTGGTCCCAGCATTTT
CDR3 protein: CASSEDWSQHF

D gene: NA
J gene: TRBJ1-2
V gene: TRBV7-3
clone size: NA
CDR3 DNA: TGTGCCAGCAGCCCCGGGGCAGGAGACTATGGCTACACCTTC
CDR3 protein: CASSPGAGDYGYTF

D gene: NA
J gene: TRBJ2-3
V gene: TRBV30
clone size: NA
CDR3 DNA: TGTGCCTGGGGATCCGTGGATACGCAGTATTTT
CDR3 protein: CAWGSVDTQYF

D gene: NA
J gene: TRBJ2-1
V gene: TRBV30
clone size: NA
CDR3 DNA: TGTGCCTGGGATAGGGGGGGCAGGAATGAGCAGTTCTTC
CDR3 protein: CAWDRGGRNEQFF

D gene: NA
J gene: TRBJ2-2
V gene: TRBV7-9
clone size: NA
CDR3 DNA: TGTGCCAGCAGCCTGGGCCCCCCCGGGGAGCTGTTTTTT
CDR3 protein: CASSLGPPGELFF

D gene: TRBD1
J gene: TRBJ1-1
V gene: TRBV6-5
clone size: NA
CDR3 DNA: TGTGCCAGCAGCCTACAGGGGCCGGGTAACACTGAAGCTTTCTTT
CDR3 protein: CASSLQGPGNTEAFF

D gene: NA
J gene: TRBJ2-4
V gene: TRBV30
clone size: NA
CDR3 DNA: TGTGCCTGGAATCGGGGTGTAGGGAACATTCAGTACTTC
CDR3 protein: CAWNRGVGNIQYF

D gene: NA
J gene: TRBJ2-6
V gene: TRBV7-9
clone size: NA
CDR3 DNA: TGTGCCAGCAGCGCCTCAGGGGCTGGGGCCAACGTCCTGACTTTC
CDR3 protein: CASSASGAGANVLTF

D gene: NA
J gene: TRBJ2-5
V gene: TRBV7-9
clone size: NA
CDR3 DNA: TGTACCAGCAGCCCCCGGTTGGGCCCCGGCGGAGAGACCCAGTACTTC
CDR3 protein: CTSSPRLGPGGETQYF

D gene: NA
J gene: TRBJ1-1
V gene: TRBV5-6
clone size: NA
CDR3 DNA: TGTGCCAGCAGCTTAGGGTACACTGAAGCTTTCTTT
CDR3 protein: CASSLGYTEAFF

D gene: TRBD2
J gene: TRBJ2-1
V gene: TRBV29-1
clone size: few
CDR3 DNA: TGCAGCGCCGCGGGGGACTCCTACAATGAGCAGTTCTTC
CDR3 protein: CSAAGDSYNEQFF

D gene: NA
J gene: TRBJ2-5
V gene: TRBV7-8
clone size: NA
CDR3 DNA: TGTGCCAGCAGCTTATATGGGGGGCAAGAGACCCAGTACTTC
CDR3 protein: CASSLYGGQETQYF

D gene: NA
J gene: TRBJ1-4
V gene: TRBV7-2
clone size: NA
CDR3 DNA: TGTGCCAGCAGCTTCGGGAAAAATGAAAAACTGTTTTTT
CDR3 protein: CASSFGKNEKLFF

D gene: NA
J gene: TRBJ1-1
V gene: TRBV19
clone size: few
CDR3 DNA: TGTGCCAGTCTCCCCCGAGGGGAGAACACTGAAGCTTTCTTT
CDR3 protein: CASLPRGENTEAFF

D gene: TRBD1
J gene: TRBJ2-7
V gene: TRBV29-1
clone size: NA
CDR3 DNA: TGCAGCGTTGTTGGGACAGGGGGCTACGAGCAGTACTTC
CDR3 protein: CSVVGTGGYEQYF

D gene: TRBD1
J gene: TRBJ1-6
V gene: TRBV30
clone size: NA
CDR3 DNA: TGTGCCTGGAGAGAACGACAGGGGACCCCCCTCCACTTT
CDR3 protein: CAWRERQGTPLHF

D gene: NA
J gene: TRBJ2-7
V gene: TRBV9
clone size: NA
CDR3 DNA: TGTGCCAGCAGACTGGACAGTACCTACGAGCAGTACTTC
CDR3 protein: CASRLDSTYEQYF

D gene: NA
J gene: TRBJ1-6
V gene: TRBV28
clone size: NA
CDR3 DNA: TGTGCCAGCAGCCCCGGGTCCGTGGCAAATTCACCCCTCCACTTT
CDR3 protein: CASSPGSVANSPLHF

D gene: NA
J gene: TRBJ1-5
V gene: TRBV29-1
clone size: many
CDR3 DNA: TGCAGCGTACTAGTCGGGAATCAGCCCCAGCATTTT
CDR3 protein: CSVLVGNQPQHF

D gene: TRBD1
J gene: TRBJ1-1
V gene: TRBV23-1
clone size: NA
CDR3 DNA: TGCGCCAGCAGTCAGCCGCGCGCCGGGACAGGGGTCACTGAAGCTTTCTTT
CDR3 protein: CASSQPRAGTGVTEAFF

D gene: NA
J gene: TRBJ1-2
V gene: TRBV25-1
clone size: NA
CDR3 DNA: TGTGCCAGCAGTGCAGAGATTCTTTATGGCTACACCTTC
CDR3 protein: CASSAEILYGYTF

D gene: NA
J gene: TRBJ2-7
V gene: TRBV5-6
clone size: NA
CDR3 DNA: TGTGCCAGCAGCTTGGTGTCCTCCTACGAGCAGTACTTC
CDR3 protein: CASSLVSSYEQYF

D gene: NA
J gene: TRBJ2-5
V gene: TRBV7-2
clone size: few
CDR3 DNA: TGTGCCAGCAGCTTAAATCAATACGGGGGAGGAGAGACCCAGTACTTC
CDR3 protein: CASSLNQYGGGETQYF

D gene: NA
J gene: TRBJ2-1
V gene: TRBV7-2
clone size: few
CDR3 DNA: TGTGCCAGCAGCTTAGCGCTTCCGGGGAGGAATGAGCAGTTCTTC
CDR3 protein: CASSLALPGRNEQFF

D gene: TRBD1
J gene: TRBJ1-2
V gene: TRBV7-2
clone size: few
CDR3 DNA: TGTGCCAGCAGCTTAGGAAGGGGGACAGCCAACTATGGCTACACCTTC
CDR3 protein: CASSLGRGTANYGYTF

D gene: NA
J gene: TRBJ2-1
V gene: TRBV5-1
clone size: NA
CDR3 DNA: TGCGCCAGCAGCTTGGGGGGCTACAATGAGCAGTTCTTC
CDR3 protein: CASSLGGYNEQFF

D gene: TRBD1
J gene: TRBJ2-5
V gene: TRBV7-9
clone size: NA
CDR3 DNA: TGTGCCAGCAGCGTAGGACAGGGGGAGACCCAGTACTTC
CDR3 protein: CASSVGQGETQYF

D gene: NA
J gene: TRBJ2-5
V gene: TRBV5-1
clone size: once
CDR3 DNA: TGCGCCAGCAGCCCTTACCTGGCAGGAGAGACCCAGTACTTC
CDR3 protein: CASSPYLAGETQYF

D gene: NA
J gene: TRBJ1-5
V gene: TRBV7-9
clone size: once
CDR3 DNA: TGTGCCAGCAGCTTAGGCGGGAATAGCAATCAGCCCCAGCATTTT
CDR3 protein: CASSLGGNSNQPQHF

D gene: TRBD2
J gene: TRBJ2-2
V gene: TRBV5-6
clone size: NA
CDR3 DNA: TGTGCCAGCAGCTTGGGTTCTAGCGGGGACCTCTACACCGGGGAGCTGTTTTTT
CDR3 protein: CASSLGSSGDLYTGELFF

D gene: NA
J gene: TRBJ1-1
V gene: TRBV29-1
clone size: NA
CDR3 DNA: TGCAGCGTTGGTGGAGACTTGAACACTGAAGCTTTCTTT
CDR3 protein: CSVGGDLNTEAFF